The 15 T cell receptor beta chains presented below share a single source sample, sequenced in a study of T cells in Graves' hyperthyroidism and ophthalmopathy. Amplification yielded TCR beta CDR3 regions, with RNA transcripts as the source. An initial round of RT-PCR targeting the TCR CDR3 relied on the HTBI primer set. Using its own MiXCR run on the multiplex PCR reads, TCRdb lists one record per CDR3 protein. The sample has roughly 260,000 distinct CDR3 sequences; about 14% are singletons. The material sequenced was blood. The receptors originated from a woman aged 40 to 50 with Graves' hyperthyroidism that later progressed to Graves' ophthalmopathy.

This clonotype was seen a few times. The chain combines TRBV7-3 with TRBJ2-1; a possible D gene is TRBD2 (5 bases). Trimming stripped 7 bases from V and 0 bases from J, with 16 bases between. The germline gives CDR1 SGHTA, CDR2 FQGTGA. This CDR3 region has 16 residues. The CDR3 region is CASTSLMGSSYNEQFF. The CDR3 DNA follows: TGTGCCAGCACCTCCTTGATGGGGAGCTCCTACAATGAGCAGTTCTTC.

In its sample, this clonotype was seen many times. The chain combines TRBV6-1 with TRBJ2-1, with 8 positions matching TRBD1. CDR3 length equals 14 residues. J gave up 3 bases and V 3 bases, and 1 base lay outside the gene matches. Germline V lookup: CDR1 MNHNS, CDR2 SASEGT. The CDR3 coding sequence is TGTGCCAGCAGTGAGGGACAGGACTACAATGAGCAGTTCTTC. It codes for CASSEGQDYNEQFF.

This clonotype was recorded many times. The chain combines TRBV18 with TRBJ2-7; D ambiguous. The CDR3 covers 16 residues. Germline lookup yields CDR1 KGHSH and CDR2 LQKENI. V lost 0 bases to trimming and J lost 0 bases, with 12 bases between them. CDR3 in DNA: TGTGCCAGCTCACCACCTAGCAGAGGAAGCTCCTACGAGCAGTACTTC. It is translated as CASSPPSRGSSYEQYF.

This clonotype was picked up many times. The V call is TRBV6-2 or TRBV6-3, the J call TRBJ2-3; D is perhaps TRBD2 (6 bases). CDR1 is MNHEY and CDR2 is SVGEGT in the germline V gene. The V gene lost 2 bases and the J gene lost 0 bases, with 15 bases spanning the gap. The CDR3 is 17 residues long. In DNA, the CDR3 is TGTGCCAGCAGTTACGGTCGGACTACCTCTAGCACAGATACGCAGTATTTT. Protein: CASSYGRTTSSTDTQYF.

This clonotype showed up many times. The V gene is TRBV9, the J gene TRBJ2-1; D might be TRBD2 (6 bases). CDR1 is SGDLS and CDR2 is YYNGEE in the germline V gene. This CDR3 spans 15 amino acids. Trimming shortened V by 1 base and J by 2 bases, and 10 bases separated the two germline ends. The CDR3 coding sequence is TGTGCCAGCAGCGTATCAGCGGGTCCCTACAATGAGCAGTTCTTC. It is translated as CASSVSAGPYNEQFF.

The sample holds many counts of this clonotype. The chain links TRBV10-3 to TRBJ2-7, with D tentatively TRBD2 (6 bases). The length of the CDR3 is 13 residues. CDR1 is ENHRY and CDR2 is SYGVKD in the germline V gene. V shed 6 bases and J shed 3 bases, with 12 bases lying between them. CDR3 residues: CAISSGAGYEQYF. The CDR3 nucleotides read TGTGCCATCAGCTCGGGAGCAGGCTACGAGCAGTACTTC.

The table lists this clonotype with many counts. The V call is TRBV5-1, the J call TRBJ2-7, with D hard to call. CDR3 length: 14 amino acids. The germline V gene encodes CDR1 SGHRS and CDR2 YFSETQ. Trimming removed 0 bases from V and 3 bases from J, with 10 bases in between. CDR3 bases: TGCGCCAGCAGCTTGGAGGGTGTCCTCTACGAGCAGTACTTC. Its protein is CASSLEGVLYEQYF.

This clonotype was picked up many times. V usage is TRBV29-1 and J usage is TRBJ2-4; no clear D gene. Trimming pared 5 bases from V and 0 bases from J, leaving 2 bases between. Germline loops: CDR1 SQVTM, CDR2 ANQGSEA. CDR3 size: 11 residues. The CDR3 reads CSVLAKNIQYF. The CDR3 DNA is TGCAGCGTTCTAGCCAAAAACATTCAGTACTTC.

The sample holds many counts of this clonotype. For the CDR3, the DNA is TGTGCCAGGCGGACAGGGGAAGCCAAAAACATTCAGTACTTC. Translated: CARRTGEAKNIQYF. The chain recombines TRBV12-3 or TRBV12-4 with TRBJ2-4; 9 nucleotides agree with TRBD1. V was clipped by 9 bases and J by 0 bases; unmatched bases: 3. The CDR3 is 14 amino acids.

The chain links TRBV3-1 to TRBJ2-3, with 8 bases identical to TRBD2. Germline loops: CDR1 LGHDT, CDR2 YNNKEL (reference sequence). V trimming: 1 base; J trimming: 4 bases; junction bases outside the gene matches: 16. This CDR3 comprises 19 residues. The DNA for the CDR3 is TGTGCCAGCAGCCAAGGGAATTTGTGGTGGGCGGGAGGCCCAGATACGCAGTATTTT. This translates into CASSQGNLWWAGGPDTQYF.

This clonotype was detected ten times or more. The CDR3 DNA is TGTGCCAGTATCATATCCGGGACGGCGAACACTGAAGCTTTCTTT. Translating gives CASIISGTANTEAFF. The chain uses TRBV19 and TRBJ1-1; D possibly corresponds to TRBD1 (5 bases). Germline CDR1 LNHDA, CDR2 SQIVND (reference sequence). The CDR3 extends over 15 amino acids. Trimming shortened V by 7 bases and J by 1 base, and 16 bases separated the two germline ends.

About this clonotype: This sequence may be a read error, since a much larger clone differs from it by one base. Since no conserved phenylalanine or tryptophan closes the CDR3, a read error is the likely cause. V is TRBV6-9 and J is TRBJ1-1; D unresolved. Germline V gene data show CDR1 as MNHGY and CDR2 as SVAAGI. V was cut by 4 bases and J by 11 bases, with 20 bases left in between. This CDR3 contains 14 residues. The CDR3 DNA follows: TGTGCCAGCAGTTGGACGGAGGGAATGTGGGAGGCTTTCCTT. Its protein is CASSWTEGMWEAFL.

This clonotype was seen repeatedly, ten times or more. The chain recombines TRBV3-1 with TRBJ2-7, with 8 bases aligning to TRBD2. The CDR3 is 13 residues long. V shed 5 bases, J shed 4 bases, and the junction held 4 bases outside the gene matches. From germline, CDR1 is LGHDT and CDR2 YNNKEL (reference sequence). CDR3 loop: CASSDGGRYEQYF. CDR3 bases: TGTGCCAGCAGCGACGGCGGGAGGTACGAGCAGTACTTC.

This clonotype was seen at least ten times. V usage is TRBV30 and J usage is TRBJ2-2, with 9 nucleotides matching TRBD2. After removal of 2 bases from V and 5 bases from J, the junction contained 6 bases not matched to a gene. CDR3 size: 15 residues. Germline values: CDR1 GTSNPN, CDR2 SVGIG (reference sequence). CDR3 protein: CAWSLRTSVTGELFF. The CDR3 nucleotides are TGTGCCTGGAGTCTCCGGACTAGCGTAACCGGGGAGCTGTTTTTT.

The V gene is TRBV18, the J gene TRBJ1-3; possibly TRBD1 for D (5 bases). The CDR3 contains 16 residues. Trimming stripped 3 bases from V and 3 bases from J, with 15 bases between. CDR1 is KGHSH and CDR2 is LQKENI in the germline V gene. The CDR3 DNA is TGTGCCAGCTCACCGAGAACACGGGGCTTTGGAAACACCATATATTTT. Translated, it gives CASSPRTRGFGNTIYF.